The 11 T cell receptor beta chains below all came from one sample that was sequenced in a study of shared clonotypes between healthy human individuals. The data were produced by immunoSEQ multiplex PCR, yet TCRdb's version contains in-frame clones alone and is incomplete. The sample has some 1 million clones; around 76% are singletons. The sequenced sample was memory CD4+ T cells sorted from blood. Subset given: CD45RA-negative fraction. These receptor sequences come from a man younger than 35 in good health.

This rearrangement joins TRBV27 to TRBJ1-2; 8 bases map to TRBD1. The CDR3 covers 12 residues. Germline CDR1 is MNHEY and CDR2 is SMNVEV (reference sequence). The V and J ends lost 8 bases and 8 bases, in that order; junction bases with no gene match: 7. As DNA, the CDR3 is TGTGCCAGCTTGACCAGGGGGCCCGGCTACACCTTC. Encoded protein: CASLTRGPGYTF.

The chain links TRBV7-2 to TRBJ2-3; unclear D gene. Germline CDR1 is SGHTA and CDR2 is FQGNSA. The CDR3 length is 14 residues. V was shortened by 2 bases and J by 2 bases, with 8 bases between the two germline ends. Written as DNA, the CDR3 is TGTGCCAGCAGCTTAAATAGGCTCACAGATACGCAGTATTTT. Its translation is CASSLNRLTDTQYF.

This sequence joins TRBV7-8 and TRBJ2-3; D might be TRBD1 or TRBD2, each matching 5 bases. CDR1 and CDR2 from the germline V gene are SGHVS and FQNEAQ. The CDR3 spans 15 residues. V dropped 4 bases and J dropped 2 bases, with 13 bases sitting between them. The CDR3 DNA is TGTGCCAGCAGCTCCTACGGGGACCTCACAGATACGCAGTATTTT. It specifies CASSSYGDLTDTQYF.

This chain's CDR3 is CASSLTPTDTQYF. CDR3 sequence (DNA): TGTGCCAGCAGCCTCACGCCTACAGATACGCAGTATTTT. The chain has TRBV11-3 and TRBJ2-3; no clear D gene. The length of the CDR3 is 13 residues. Trimming removed 5 bases from V and 3 bases from J, with 9 bases in between. The V gene's germline CDR1 is SGHNT and CDR2 YENEEA.

The chain links TRBV18 to TRBJ2-5, with D unresolved. CDR1 is KGHSH, CDR2 LQKENI, per germline. The CDR3 is 13 amino acids. V dropped 3 bases and J dropped 4 bases, with 9 bases sitting between them. The CDR3 nucleotides are TGTGCCAGCTCACCGGGCATTACAGAGACCCAGTACTTC. This gives the protein CASSPGITETQYF. Full variable domain (missing parts from reference TRBV18 and TRBJ2-5): NAGVMQNPRHLVRRRGQEARLRCSPMKGHSHVYWYRQLPEEGLKFMVYLQKENIIDESGMPKERFSAEFPKEGPSILRIQQVVRGDSAAYFCASSPGITETQYFGPGTRLLVL.

J is TRBJ2-1 and V is TRBV19; tentative D call: TRBD2 (6 bases). Trimming pared 8 bases from V and 9 bases from J, leaving 14 bases between. The CDR3 is 12 residues long. In germline, CDR1 is LNHDA, CDR2 SQIVND (reference sequence). CDR3 amino acids: CASGRELGEQFF. The CDR3 DNA sequence: TGTGCCAGTGGCCGGGAGTTGGGTGAGCAGTTCTTC.

This clone has a handful of counts. The CDR3 spells CASTLDRGGEAFF. As DNA, the CDR3 is TGTGCCAGCACACTAGACAGGGGTGGTGAAGCTTTCTTT. The chain is built from TRBV11-2 and TRBJ1-1; the match to TRBD1 covers 8 bases. The length of the CDR3 is 13 residues. Trimming took 7 bases from V and 7 from J; bases not matched to a gene: 8. Per the germline V gene, CDR1 is SGHAT and CDR2 is FQNNGV.

On this clone: Other DNA sequences in the sample encode the same CDR3. The genes are TRBV5-1 and TRBJ1-4, with D perhaps TRBD1 (6 bases). Trimming removed 4 bases from V and 3 bases from J, with 7 bases in between. CDR3 length: 13 residues. Germline V gene sequence: CDR1 SGHRS, CDR2 YFSETQ. The CDR3 loop is CASSRGANEKLFF. DNA for the CDR3: TGCGCCAGCAGCAGGGGGGCTAATGAAAAACTGTTTTTT.

This chain connects TRBV7-3 to TRBJ1-6; perhaps TRBD1 as D (6 bases). The CDR3 spans 15 residues. V was trimmed by 2 bases and J by 10 bases, leaving 15 bases between them. Germline V CDR1 and CDR2: SGHTA, FQGTGA. The DNA of the CDR3 is TGTGCCAGCAGCTTAGATGTCCAGGGGACCTCACCCCTCCACTTT. This translates into CASSLDVQGTSPLHF.

The rearrangement links TRBV6-6 to TRBJ2-1, with TRBD2 matching over 10 bases. This CDR3 contains 16 residues. Germline CDR1 MNHNY, CDR2 SVGAGI (reference sequence). J lost 1 base, V lost 6 bases, and 6 bases had no gene match. CDR3 sequence (DNA): TGTGCCAGCAGCCCTAGCGGGAGTAGGTCCTACAATGAGCAGTTCTTC. This codes for CASSPSGSRSYNEQFF.

This chain joins TRBV5-6 and TRBJ2-1; D is possibly TRBD2 (5 bases). CDR1 is SGHDT, CDR2 YYEEEE, per germline. V was clipped by 1 base and J by 8 bases, with 19 bases between them. This CDR3 has 16 residues. CDR3 sequence (DNA): TGTGCCAGCAGCTTGTTCCGGGTCCTAAGCGGCCATGAGCAGTTCTTC. It translates to CASSLFRVLSGHEQFF.